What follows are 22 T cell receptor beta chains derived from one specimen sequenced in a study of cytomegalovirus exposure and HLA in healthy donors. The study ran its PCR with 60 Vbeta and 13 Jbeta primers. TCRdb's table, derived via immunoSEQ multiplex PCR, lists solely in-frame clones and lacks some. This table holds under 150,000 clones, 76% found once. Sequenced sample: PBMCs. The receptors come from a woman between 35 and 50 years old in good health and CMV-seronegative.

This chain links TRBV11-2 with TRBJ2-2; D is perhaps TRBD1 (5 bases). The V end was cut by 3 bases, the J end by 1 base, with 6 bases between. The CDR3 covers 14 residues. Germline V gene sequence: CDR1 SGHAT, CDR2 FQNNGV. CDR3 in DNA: TGTGCCAGCAGCTTTGGACAGAACACCGGGGAGCTGTTTTTT. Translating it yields CASSFGQNTGELFF.

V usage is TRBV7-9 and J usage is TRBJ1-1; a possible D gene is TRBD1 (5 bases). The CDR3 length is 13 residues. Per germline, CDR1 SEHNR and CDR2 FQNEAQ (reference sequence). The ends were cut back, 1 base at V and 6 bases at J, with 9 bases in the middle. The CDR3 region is CASSLVTTAEAFF. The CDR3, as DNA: TGTGCCAGCAGCTTAGTCACGACAGCTGAAGCTTTCTTT.

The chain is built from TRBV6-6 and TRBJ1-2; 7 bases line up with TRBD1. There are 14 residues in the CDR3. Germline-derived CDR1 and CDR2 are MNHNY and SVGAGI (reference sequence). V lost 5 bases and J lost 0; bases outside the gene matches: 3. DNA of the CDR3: TGTGCCAGCAGTCCCGGGACAGCTAACTATGGCTACACCTTC. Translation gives CASSPGTANYGYTF.

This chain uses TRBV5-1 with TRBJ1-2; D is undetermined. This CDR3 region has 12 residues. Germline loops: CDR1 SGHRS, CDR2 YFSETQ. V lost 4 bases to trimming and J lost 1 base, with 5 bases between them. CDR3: CASSLSNYGYTF. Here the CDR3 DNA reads TGCGCCAGCAGCCTTAGTAACTATGGCTACACCTTC. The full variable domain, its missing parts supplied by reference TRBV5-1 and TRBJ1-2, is KAGVTQTPRYLIKTRGQQVTLSCSPISGHRSVSWYQQTPGQGLQFLFEYFSETQRNKGNFPGRFSGRQFSNSRSEMNVSTLELGDSALYLCASSLSNYGYTFGSGTRLTVV.

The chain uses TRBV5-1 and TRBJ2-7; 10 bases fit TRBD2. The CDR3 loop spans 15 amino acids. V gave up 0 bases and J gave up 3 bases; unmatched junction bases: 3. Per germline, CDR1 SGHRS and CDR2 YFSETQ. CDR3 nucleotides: TGCGCCAGCAGCTTGGGGACTAGCGGAAGCTACGAGCAGTACTTC. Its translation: CASSLGTSGSYEQYF.

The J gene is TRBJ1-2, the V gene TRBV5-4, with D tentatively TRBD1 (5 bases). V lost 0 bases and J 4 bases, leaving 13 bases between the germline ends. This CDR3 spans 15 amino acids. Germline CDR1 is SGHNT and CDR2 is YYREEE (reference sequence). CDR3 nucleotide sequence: TGTGCCAGCAGCTTGGCCAAAGGGGCACTCTATGGCTACACCTTC. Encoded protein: CASSLAKGALYGYTF.

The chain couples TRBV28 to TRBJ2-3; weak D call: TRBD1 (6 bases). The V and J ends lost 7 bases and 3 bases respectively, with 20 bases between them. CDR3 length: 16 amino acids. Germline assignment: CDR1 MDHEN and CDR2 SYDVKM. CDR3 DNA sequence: TGTGCCAGCAACCCTGGGCCGTTACAGGGTACAGATACGCAGTATTTT. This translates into CASNPGPLQGTDTQYF.

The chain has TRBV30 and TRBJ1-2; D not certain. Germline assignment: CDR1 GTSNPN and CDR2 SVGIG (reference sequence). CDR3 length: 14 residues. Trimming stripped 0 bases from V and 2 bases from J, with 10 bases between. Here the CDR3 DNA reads TGTGCCTGGAGTGTACTCGAGAAGAACTATGGCTACACCTTC. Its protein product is CAWSVLEKNYGYTF. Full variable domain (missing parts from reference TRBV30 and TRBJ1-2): SQTIHQWPATLVQPVGSPLSLECTVEGTSNPNLYWYRQAAGRGLQLLFYSVGIGQISSEVPQNLSASRPQDRQFILSSKKLLLSDSGFYLCAWSVLEKNYGYTFGSGTRLTVV.

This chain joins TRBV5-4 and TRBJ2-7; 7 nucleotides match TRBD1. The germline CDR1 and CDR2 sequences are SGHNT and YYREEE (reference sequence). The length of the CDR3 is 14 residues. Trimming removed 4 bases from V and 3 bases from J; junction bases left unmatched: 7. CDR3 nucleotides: TGTGCCAGCAGCAGCGGACAGGATGGCTACGAGCAGTACTTC. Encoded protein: CASSSGQDGYEQYF.

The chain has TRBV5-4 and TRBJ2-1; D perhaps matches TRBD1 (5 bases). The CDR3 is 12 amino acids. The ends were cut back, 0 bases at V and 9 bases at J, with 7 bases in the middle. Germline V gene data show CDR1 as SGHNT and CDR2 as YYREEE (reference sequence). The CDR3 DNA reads TGTGCCAGCAGCTTGGAGGGGCCTGAGCAGTTCTTC. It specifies CASSLEGPEQFF.

The CDR3 region has the DNA TGTGCCAGCAGTGAATATAGAGAAAATGGCTACACCTTC. Protein: CASSEYRENGYTF. The rearrangement uses TRBV25-1 and TRBJ1-2; D gene ambiguous. In germline, CDR1 is MGHDK, CDR2 SYGVNS. The CDR3 loop spans 13 amino acids. V lost 0 bases and J lost 6, with 8 bases in between.

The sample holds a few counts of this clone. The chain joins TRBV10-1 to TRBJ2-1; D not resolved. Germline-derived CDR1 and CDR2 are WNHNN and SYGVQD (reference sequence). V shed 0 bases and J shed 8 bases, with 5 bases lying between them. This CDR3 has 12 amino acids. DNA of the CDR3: TGCGCCAGCAGTGAGTCGCGGTATGAGCAGTTCTTC. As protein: CASSESRYEQFF.

The CDR3: CASGQGLAGHSNTDTQYF. The CDR3, as DNA: TGTGCCAGCGGCCAGGGACTAGCGGGACATAGCAACACAGATACGCAGTATTTT. V is TRBV7-8 and J is TRBJ2-3, with 13 positions matching TRBD2. The CDR3 is 18 amino acids. In germline, CDR1 is SGHVS, CDR2 FQNEAQ. V was clipped by 8 bases and J by 2 bases; unmatched bases: 13.

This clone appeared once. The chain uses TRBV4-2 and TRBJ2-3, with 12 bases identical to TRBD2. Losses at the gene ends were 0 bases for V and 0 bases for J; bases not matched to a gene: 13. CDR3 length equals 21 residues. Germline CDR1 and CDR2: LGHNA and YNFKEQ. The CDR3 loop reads CASSQEGLAGGSASSTDTQYF. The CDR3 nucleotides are TGTGCCAGCAGCCAAGAAGGGCTAGCGGGGGGGTCGGCGTCTAGCACAGATACGCAGTATTTT.

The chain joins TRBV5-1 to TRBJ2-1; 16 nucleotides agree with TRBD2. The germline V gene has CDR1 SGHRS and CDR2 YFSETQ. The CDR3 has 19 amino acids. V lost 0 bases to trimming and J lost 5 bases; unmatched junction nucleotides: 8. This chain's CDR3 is CASSLAYGTSGGANNEQFF. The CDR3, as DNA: TGCGCCAGCAGCTTGGCCTATGGGACTAGCGGGGGGGCCAACAATGAGCAGTTCTTC.

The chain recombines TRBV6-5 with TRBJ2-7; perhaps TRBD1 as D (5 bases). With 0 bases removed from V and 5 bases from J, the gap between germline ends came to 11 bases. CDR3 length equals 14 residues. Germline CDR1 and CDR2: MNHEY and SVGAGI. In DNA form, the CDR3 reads TGTGCCAGCAGTTACTCGCGCAGGGCCCACGAGCAGTACTTC. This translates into CASSYSRRAHEQYF.

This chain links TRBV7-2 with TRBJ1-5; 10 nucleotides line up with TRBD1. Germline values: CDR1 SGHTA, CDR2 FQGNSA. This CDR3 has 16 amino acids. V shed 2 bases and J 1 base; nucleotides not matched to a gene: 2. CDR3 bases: TGTGCCAGCAGCTTACGGACAGGGGGGAGCAATCAGCCCCAGCATTTT. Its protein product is CASSLRTGGSNQPQHF.

CDR3: CASSQITGYGYTF. The DNA of the CDR3 is TGCGCCAGCAGCCAAATAACAGGGTATGGCTACACCTTC. The V gene is TRBV4-1, the J gene TRBJ1-2, with a weak D call TRBD1 (6 bases). The length of the CDR3 is 13 residues. Trimming took off 2 bases at V and 5 bases at J, with 9 bases between the two ends. CDR1 and CDR2 (germline): MGHRA, YSYEKL.

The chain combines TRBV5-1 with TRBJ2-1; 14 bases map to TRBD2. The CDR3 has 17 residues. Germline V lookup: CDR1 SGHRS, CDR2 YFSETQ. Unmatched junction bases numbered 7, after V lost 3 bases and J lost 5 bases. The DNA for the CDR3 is TGCGCCAGCAGCTACCCGACTAGCGGGGGGGAAAACAATGAGCAGTTCTTC. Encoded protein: CASSYPTSGGENNEQFF.

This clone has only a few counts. The CDR3 DNA reads TGTGCCTGGAGTCTGTCCACGGGCAATCAGCCCCAGCATTTT. Encoded protein: CAWSLSTGNQPQHF. The V and J genes are TRBV30 and TRBJ1-5; D remains unclear. Germline V gene sequence: CDR1 GTSNPN, CDR2 SVGIG (reference sequence). The CDR3 totals 14 residues. Trimming removed 2 bases at V and 2 bases at J, with 10 bases between.

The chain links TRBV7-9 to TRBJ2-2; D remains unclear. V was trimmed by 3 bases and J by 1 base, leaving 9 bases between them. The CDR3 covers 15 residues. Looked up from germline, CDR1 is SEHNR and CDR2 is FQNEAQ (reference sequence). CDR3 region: CASSLVLGNTGELFF. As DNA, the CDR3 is TGTGCCAGCAGCTTGGTGCTAGGGAACACCGGGGAGCTGTTTTTT.

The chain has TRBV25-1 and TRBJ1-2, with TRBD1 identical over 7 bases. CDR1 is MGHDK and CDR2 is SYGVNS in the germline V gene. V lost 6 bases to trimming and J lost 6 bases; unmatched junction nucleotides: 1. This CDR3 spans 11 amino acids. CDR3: CASRGGNGYTF. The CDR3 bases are TGTGCCAGCAGAGGGGGCAATGGCTACACCTTC.